The rows below give T cell receptor beta chains drawn from one sample of a study of OX40 agonist ivuxolimab in advanced cancers. TCRdb's table, derived via immunoSEQ multiplex PCR, lists solely in-frame clones and lacks some. The sample has 57,000 or so clones; over 90% are singletons. Sequencing was performed on CD4+ or CD8+ T cells sorted from blood, taken in a trial of the OX40 agonist ivuxolimab. These TCRs come from an adult with an advanced solid tumor such as melanoma, head and neck, liver or kidney cancer. Both conserved end residues are part of each CDR3. A D gene is named only where the DNA matches it firmly. The listing skips clone size in some rows; elsewhere it reads once, few, many or a size class.

V	J	size	D	DNA	CDR3
TRBV7-6	TRBJ1-3	-	-	TGTGCCAGCAGCTCGTTTACGGGGGGGAACACCATATATTTT	CASSSFTGGNTIYF
TRBV7-9	TRBJ2-2	-	-	TGTGCCAGCACGACCCCTGGCAGGGTATCCGGGGAGCTGTTTTTT	CASTTPGRVSGELFF
TRBV9	TRBJ2-3	once	TRBD2	TGTGCCAGCAGCGTAGGCGGGAGTGGCACAGATACGCAGTATTTT	CASSVGGSGTDTQYF
TRBV7-2	TRBJ1-1	once	-	TGTGCCAGCACCTTTTCGGGGAACCCTGAAGCTTTCTTT	CASTFSGNPEAFF
TRBV15	TRBJ1-4	-	TRBD1	TGTGCCACCAGCAGAGACAGGGGGAGAGGGAATGAAAAACTGTTTTTT	CATSRDRGRGNEKLFF
TRBV2	TRBJ1-5	-	-	TGTGCCAGCAGCCTGTGGGTAGATCAGCCCCAGCATTTT	CASSLWVDQPQHF
TRBV7-9	TRBJ2-4	-	-	TGTGCCAGCAGCAGCACGGTTCTAGCCAAAAACATTCAGTACTTC	CASSSTVLAKNIQYF
TRBV5-4	TRBJ2-1	-	-	TGTGCCAGCACCCGATGGGGCTACAATGAGCAGTTCTTC	CASTRWGYNEQFF
TRBV6-1	TRBJ1-2	-	-	TGTGCCAGCAGTGAAAGGTGGCAGATAGGGAATGGCTACACCTTC	CASSERWQIGNGYTF
TRBV7-9	TRBJ2-5	-	TRBD1	TGTGCCAGCAGCTTAGGGGACAGGGAATGGATAGAGACCCAGTACTTC	CASSLGDREWIETQYF
TRBV27	TRBJ1-1	once	-	TGTGCCAGCAGTTTAATGGGGAGGACTGAAGCTTTCTTT	CASSLMGRTEAFF
TRBV6-5	TRBJ2-7	-	-	TGTGCCAGCAGTTACAACCGGGGCTCCTACGAGCAGTACTTC	CASSYNRGSYEQYF
TRBV27	TRBJ2-7	-	TRBD2	TGTGCCAGCAGTTACCAGGCGGGAGGCGAGCAGTACTTC	CASSYQAGGEQYF
TRBV9	TRBJ2-2	-	-	TGTGCCAGCAGCGTAGTTTCCGGAAACACCGGGGAGCTGTTTTTT	CASSVVSGNTGELFF
TRBV10-1	TRBJ2-7	-	TRBD1	TGCGCCAGCAGTGAGACAGGGGACTACGAGCAGTACTTC	CASSETGDYEQYF
TRBV5-4	TRBJ1-6	-	TRBD1	TGTGCCAGCAGCTTGGCCCGACAGGGGGCGCGTTCACCCCTCCACTTT	CASSLARQGARSPLHF
TRBV27	TRBJ2-7	once	-	TGTGCCAGCAGTTTGGGCCCTTTGGGCGAGCAGTACTTC	CASSLGPLGEQYF
TRBV19	TRBJ1-1	-	-	TGTGCCAGTAGTATGGGTTCGACATTGACCACTGAAGCTTTCTTT	CASSMGSTLTTEAFF
TRBV6-5	TRBJ1-3	-	-	TGTGCCAGCGGGTCTGGAAACACCATATATTTT	CASGSGNTIYF
TRBV10-3	TRBJ1-1	-	-	TGTGCCATCAGTGCGCCGGGAGCGAACACTGAAGCTTTCTTT	CAISAPGANTEAFF
TRBV7-9	TRBJ2-1	-	TRBD1	TGTGCCAGCAGCTTAAGACAGGGGGCTGGTGAGCAGTTCTTC	CASSLRQGAGEQFF
TRBV4-3	TRBJ2-1	-	TRBD2	TGCGCCAGCAGCAAACTAGCGGCTAGCTCCTACAATGAGCAGTTCTTC	CASSKLAASSYNEQFF
TRBV5-1	TRBJ2-1	once	-	TGCGCCAGCAGCTCAACAGGGTTTAGCTCCTACAATGAGCAGTTCTTC	CASSSTGFSSYNEQFF
TRBV19	TRBJ1-1	-	-	TGTGCCAGTAGTCTGGGACGGAGTATGAACACTGAAGCTTTCTTT	CASSLGRSMNTEAFF
TRBV12-1	TRBJ2-5	-	-	TGTGCCAGCAGCTTTGGCCCTAGTGTCGGGGGTCTCAGCCAAGAGACCCAGTACTTC	CASSFGPSVGGLSQETQYF
TRBV19	TRBJ1-2	-	-	TGTGCCAGTAACCCCGGGACAAACTATGGCTACACCTTC	CASNPGTNYGYTF
TRBV27	TRBJ1-1	-	TRBD1	TGTGCCAGCAGAACAGGGGGTGTTGAAGCTTTCTTT	CASRTGGVEAFF
TRBV28	TRBJ2-7	-	TRBD1	TGTGCCAGCGCGGCCGGGACAGGGTTGACTTTACTCTCCTACGAGCAGTACTTC	CASAAGTGLTLLSYEQYF
TRBV6-5	TRBJ1-1	-	-	TGTGCCAGCACCCCCTTCAGGGCATTGAACACTGAAGCTTTCTTT	CASTPFRALNTEAFF
TRBV5-1	TRBJ2-3	-	TRBD2	TGCGCCAGCAGACCGGGACTAGCGGGGCCAGATACGCAGTATTTT	CASRPGLAGPDTQYF
TRBV7-9	TRBJ2-3	once	TRBD1	TGTGCCAGCAGCTCTACAGGGGGCGGGAGCACAGATACGCAGTATTTT	CASSSTGGGSTDTQYF
TRBV27	TRBJ1-1	-	-	TGTGCCAGCAGTTACGGCACTGAAGCTTTCTTT	CASSYGTEAFF
TRBV27	TRBJ1-5	-	-	TGTGCCTCGGGGGGGGGCAATCAGCCCCAGCATTTT	CASGGGNQPQHF
TRBV2	TRBJ2-5	-	TRBD2	TGTGCCAGCTTCGGAGGTTCGGCTAGCGGGAGGGAAGAGACCCAGTACTTC	CASFGGSASGREETQYF